One and the same sample provided the 18 T cell receptor beta chains below, sequenced in a study of T-cell reconstitution after alpha-beta-depleted transplantation in children listed by TCRdb under 2016. Preparation of the library involved PCR. Reads for this sample came from an Illumina HiSeq 2500. TCR libraries were prepared with molecular barcoding, using unique molecular identifiers to normalize TCRbeta repertoire quantification. TCRdb's own reprocessing of the public reads used fastp at Q25 and MiXCR and kept productive beta chains. All rows with the same CDR3 protein become a single entry with the most common DNA and genes. The sample data list fewer than 700,000 distinct CDR3 sequences, and roughly 23% of these were observed just once. 13% to 15% of the sample is taken by the ten largest. Reading the label with the study, this specimen's treatment or condition is: allogeneic hematopoietic cell transplantation with graft depleted of TCRalphabeta T cells and CD19 B cells.

Sample: PBMCs, mostly from graft donor cells, taken 360 days after TCRalphabeta/CD19-depleted stem cell transplant. The receptors derive from a boy less than two years old who had a stem cell transplant for acute myeloid leukemia, so the T cells may come from the graft donor.

This clonotype came up many times. J is TRBJ2-2 and V is TRBV2; no clear D. The CDR3 extends over 15 amino acids. CDR1 is SNHLY and CDR2 is FYNNEI in the germline V gene. Trimming removed 7 bases from V and 5 bases from J, with 17 bases in between. CDR3 loop: CASTAGWDSTGELFF. CDR3 bases: TGTGCCAGCACCGCTGGGTGGGATTCTACCGGGGAGCTGTTTTTT.

This clonotype was seen a few times. This chain connects TRBV20-1 to TRBJ1-5, with 8 positions matching TRBD1. CDR3 size: 16 residues. After removal of 0 bases from V and 5 bases from J, the junction contained 9 bases not matched to a gene. CDR1 and CDR2 from the germline V gene are DFQATT and SNEGSKA (reference sequence). The CDR3 nucleotides are TGCAGTGCTAGAGATCAGGACAGGGACCTCCATCAGCCCCAGCATTTT. Protein: CSARDQDRDLHQPQHF.

This clonotype was found many times. V gene TRBV2 combines with J gene TRBJ2-2, with 12 bases matching TRBD2. Per germline, CDR1 SNHLY and CDR2 FYNNEI. The CDR3 is made up of 20 amino acids. Trimming took 1 base from V and 3 from J; bases not matched to a gene: 12. CDR3 loop: CASSEGWLAGGHRDTGELFF. In DNA, the CDR3 is TGTGCCAGCAGTGAAGGGTGGCTAGCGGGGGGGCACCGCGACACCGGGGAGCTGTTTTTT.

This clonotype showed up many times. V and J are TRBV15 and TRBJ2-5, with unresolved D. The CDR3 length is 19 residues. CDR1 is LNHNV and CDR2 is YYDKDF in the germline V gene (reference sequence). The ends were cut back, 2 bases at V and 5 bases at J, with 27 bases in the middle. CDR3 nucleotides: TGTGCCACCAGCAGATCCAAAACCGCCCTCCTAGGATCGTCGGAGACCCAGTACTTC. This translates into CATSRSKTALLGSSETQYF. The entire variable domain, with the rest obtained from reference TRBV15 and TRBJ2-5, is as follows: DAMVIQNPRYQVTQFGKPVTLSCSQTLNHNVMYWYQQKSSQAPKLLFHYYDKDFNNEADTPDNFQSRRPNTSFCFLDIRSPGLGDTAMYLCATSRSKTALLGSSETQYFGPGTRLLVL.

CDR3 in DNA: TGTGCCAGCAGTCACACGGGAGATGAAAAACTGTTTTTT. It codes for CASSHTGDEKLFF. This chain connects TRBV27 to TRBJ1-4, with D hard to call. Germline V gives CDR1 MNHEY, CDR2 SMNVEV (reference sequence). Trimming left V 5 bases short and J 6 bases short, with 10 bases between. CDR3 size: 13 residues.

Ten or more counts support this clonotype. The chain links TRBV27 to TRBJ2-1; the D gene could be TRBD1 or TRBD2 (6 bases each). Germline V gene sequence: CDR1 MNHEY, CDR2 SMNVEV (reference sequence). The CDR3 consists of 15 residues. With 2 bases removed from V and 0 bases from J, the gap between germline ends came to 8 bases. The DNA for the CDR3 is TGTGCCAGCAGTTTAGGGGGGCACTCCTACAATGAGCAGTTCTTC. It codes for CASSLGGHSYNEQFF.

The sample holds many counts of this clonotype. This chain connects TRBV24-1 to TRBJ2-6; no reliable D call. Deletions cut 7 bases from V and 1 base from J, with 4 bases between. The germline gives CDR1 KGHDR, CDR2 SFDVKD. The CDR3 spans 13 residues. The CDR3 spells CATSLSGANVLTF. DNA of the CDR3: TGTGCCACCAGCCTATCTGGGGCCAACGTCCTGACTTTC.

This clonotype was picked up a small number of times. This rearrangement joins TRBV12-3 or TRBV12-4 to TRBJ1-1; 8 bases agree with TRBD1. CDR3 length: 15 residues. V lost 5 bases and J lost 0; bases outside the gene matches: 5. The CDR3 spells CASSHRTGLNTEAFF. DNA for the CDR3: TGTGCCAGCAGTCATAGGACAGGGTTGAACACTGAAGCTTTCTTT.

V and J are TRBV11-3 and TRBJ2-2; D is possibly TRBD2 (6 bases). Germline V CDR1 and CDR2: SGHNT, YENEEA. V was cut by 5 bases and J by 6 bases, with 16 bases left in between. The CDR3 runs 15 residues. CDR3: CASSPPGGFPGELFF. In nucleotides, the CDR3 is TGTGCCAGCAGCCCCCCCGGGGGTTTTCCCGGGGAGCTGTTTTTT.

Many counts were recorded for this clonotype. The chain recombines TRBV7-7 with TRBJ2-1; TRBD1 aligns across 8 bases. The CDR3 totals 13 residues. Losses at the gene ends were 5 bases for V and 5 bases for J; bases not matched to a gene: 2. Germline lookup yields CDR1 SSHAT and CDR2 FNYEAQ (reference sequence). The CDR3 DNA is TGTGCCAGCAGCCTGACAGGGGACAATGAGCAGTTCTTC. The encoded protein is CASSLTGDNEQFF.

Only a few counts were recorded for this clonotype. The J gene is TRBJ1-2, the V gene TRBV20-1; the D is unclear. CDR1 is DFQATT, CDR2 SNEGSKA, per germline (reference sequence). V was trimmed by 4 bases and J by 3 bases, leaving 15 bases between them. The CDR3 spans 14 residues. This chain's CDR3 is CSAKTLGAHYGYTF. The DNA for the CDR3 is TGCAGTGCTAAAACGCTCGGAGCGCACTATGGCTACACCTTC.

Many counts were recorded for this clonotype. V is TRBV6-5 and J is TRBJ2-2; D is unresolved. CDR3 length: 15 residues. Germline V gives CDR1 MNHEY, CDR2 SVGAGI. Trimming pared 5 bases from V and 4 bases from J, leaving 14 bases between. CDR3 nucleotides: TGTGCCAGCAGTAGTAGGAACGAGGTCACCGGGGAGCTGTTTTTT. Amino acids: CASSSRNEVTGELFF.

Ten or more counts support this clonotype. This chain joins TRBV20-1 and TRBJ2-1; 9 bases are a match to TRBD2. V was pared by 3 bases and J by 3 bases, with 9 bases of the junction left unmatched. The germline CDR1 and CDR2 sequences are DFQATT and SNEGSKA (reference sequence). The CDR3 spans 16 residues. The CDR3 DNA follows: TGCAGTGCTAGTCCCCGCCAGCGGGGGGTCTACAATGAGCAGTTCTTC. Translated, it gives CSASPRQRGVYNEQFF.

This clonotype has ten or more counts. The V gene is TRBV6-5, the J gene TRBJ1-1; possible D gene TRBD1, 6 bases. Germline CDR1 and CDR2: MNHEY and SVGAGI. The CDR3 has 14 amino acids. Trimming left V 4 bases short and J 11 bases short, with 20 bases between. The CDR3 nucleotides are TGTGCCAGCAGTTCCCAGGGTGGGATCGGACAGGCTTTCTTT. Amino acids: CASSSQGGIGQAFF.

This clonotype came up many times. The gene calls are TRBV7-2 and TRBJ2-1; possible D gene TRBD2, 6 bases. V was pared by 4 bases and J by 8 bases, with 9 bases between. This CDR3 spans 12 amino acids. Germline V gives CDR1 SGHTA, CDR2 FQGNSA. The chain's CDR3 is CASSSRRDEQFF. The CDR3 DNA follows: TGTGCCAGCAGCTCTAGGAGGGATGAGCAGTTCTTC. Full variable domain (rest looked up from reference TRBV7-2 and TRBJ2-1): GAGVSQSPSNKVTEKGKDVELRCDPISGHTALYWYRQSLGQGLEFLIYFQGNSAPDKSGLPSDRFSAERTGGSVSTLTIQRTQQEDSAVYLCASSSRRDEQFFGPGTRLTVL.

This clonotype was counted many times. This chain connects TRBV28 to TRBJ1-3; D ambiguous. The CDR3 is 15 amino acids. With 6 bases removed from V and 2 bases from J, the gap between germline ends came to 14 bases. CDR1 and CDR2 (germline): MDHEN, SYDVKM. The CDR3 DNA sequence: TGTGCCAGCAGGGCCACGTTGAGTGCTGGAAACACCATATATTTT. Protein: CASRATLSAGNTIYF. Combining the CDR3 with reference TRBV28 and TRBJ1-3 gives the whole variable domain DVKVTQSSRYLVKRTGEKVFLECVQDMDHENMFWYRQDPGLGLRLIYFSYDVKMKEKGDIPEGYSVSREKKERFSLILESASTNQTSMYLCASRATLSAGNTIYFGEGSWLTVV.

This clonotype was picked up a small number of times. The V gene is TRBV10-3, the J gene TRBJ2-2; no clear D gene. The V gene's germline CDR1 is ENHRY and CDR2 SYGVKD. CDR3 length equals 14 residues. With 4 bases removed from V and 1 base from J, the gap between germline ends came to 7 bases. This CDR3 reads CAISGTENTGELFF. The DNA of the CDR3 is TGTGCCATCAGTGGGACGGAGAACACCGGGGAGCTGTTTTTT.

The rearrangement joins TRBV10-3 to TRBJ2-3; TRBD2 matches at 8 bases. The ends lost 2 bases at V and 3 bases at J; junction bases unmatched: 4. Germline assignment: CDR1 ENHRY and CDR2 SYGVKD. The CDR3 loop spans 15 amino acids. The CDR3 reads CAISELGTRTDTQYF. CDR3 DNA: TGTGCCATCAGTGAGCTCGGGACTAGGACAGATACGCAGTATTTT.